These T cell receptor beta chains were read from a single sample in a study of blood T cell repertoires in COVID-19. The data were produced by immunoSEQ multiplex PCR, yet TCRdb's version contains in-frame clones alone and is incomplete. The sample holds 130,000 or so clones, over 75% seen once. Specimen: peripheral blood. These receptors came from a man aged 60 to 69 with acute or convalescent COVID-19. Both conserved end residues are part of each CDR3. D genes are given only for firm matches. Size is omitted from some rows. Given values are once, few, many or a class for expanded clones.

J | V | D | size | CDR3 | DNA
TRBJ1-2 | TRBV9 | - | - | CASRTQGMGYTF | TGTGCCAGCAGAACGCAGGGTATGGGCTACACCTTC
TRBJ2-3 | TRBV28 | TRBD1 | once | CASSIQQGWNTDTQYF | TGTGCCAGCAGTATACAACAGGGGTGGAACACAGATACGCAGTATTTT
TRBJ2-7 | TRBV7-9 | - | - | CASSLGLSYEQYF | TGTGCCAGCAGCTTAGGTCTCTCCTACGAGCAGTACTTC
TRBJ2-1 | TRBV15 | - | - | CATSLTRGYNEQFF | TGTGCCACCAGCCTTACTAGGGGGTACAATGAGCAGTTCTTC
TRBJ2-7 | TRBV7-2 | - | - | CASSPSDIGEQYF | TGTGCCAGCAGCCCATCCGACATAGGCGAGCAGTACTTC
TRBJ1-1 | TRBV7-2 | - | - | CASPEGAGTEAFF | TGTGCCAGCCCGGAGGGTGCGGGAACTGAAGCTTTCTTT
TRBJ1-1 | TRBV5-6 | - | - | CASSLVGHMNTEAFF | TGTGCCAGCAGCTTGGTCGGACATATGAACACTGAAGCTTTCTTT
TRBJ2-5 | TRBV18 | - | - | CASSPRGSSDKETQYF | TGTGCCAGCTCACCAAGGGGTAGCAGCGATAAAGAGACCCAGTACTTC
TRBJ1-6 | TRBV7-2 | - | - | CASSLDGYNSPLHF | TGTGCCAGCAGCTTAGACGGTTATAATTCACCCCTCCACTTT
TRBJ2-5 | TRBV7-6 | TRBD1 | - | CASRLAGTGKETQYF | TGTGCCAGCAGGCTCGCCGGGACAGGGAAGGAGACCCAGTACTTC
TRBJ2-2 | TRBV7-9 | - | - | CASSQDTVVNTGELFF | TGTGCCAGCAGCCAGGACACGGTCGTTAACACCGGGGAGCTGTTTTTT
TRBJ2-2 | TRBV5-4 | - | - | CASSLQGPGELFF | TGTGCCAGCAGCTTGCAGGGGCCCGGGGAGCTGTTTTTT
TRBJ1-1 | TRBV11-3 | TRBD1 | - | CASSYTLGQGYFWSTEAFF | TGTGCCAGCAGCTACACCCTCGGACAGGGATATTTTTGGAGCACTGAAGCTTTCTTT
TRBJ2-2 | TRBV19 | - | once | CASSTTGSVGELFF | TGTGCCAGCTCCACCACAGGGTCGGTCGGGGAGCTGTTTTTT
TRBJ1-2 | TRBV6-5 | - | - | CASSLGAPPNYGYTF | TGTGCCAGCAGTTTGGGGGCCCCACCTAACTATGGCTACACCTTC
TRBJ2-2 | TRBV7-7 | - | - | CASSGGLTGELFF | TGTGCCAGCAGCGGGGGACTCACCGGGGAGCTGTTTTTT
TRBJ1-1 | TRBV27 | TRBD1 | - | CASSHTGALMNTEAFF | TGTGCCAGCAGTCATACAGGGGCCCTAATGAACACTGAAGCTTTCTTT
TRBJ2-2 | TRBV5-6 | - | - | CASTETGSRFTGELFF | TGTGCCAGCACTGAAACCGGGTCTAGGTTCACCGGGGAGCTGTTTTTT
TRBJ1-3 | TRBV7-9 | - | - | CASSLQGSGNTIYF | TGTGCCAGCAGCTTACAGGGCTCTGGAAACACCATATATTTT
TRBJ2-7 | TRBV7-2 | TRBD2 | - | CASSSSGSAHEQYF | TGTGCCAGCAGCTCTAGCGGGAGTGCCCACGAGCAGTACTTC
TRBJ1-4 | TRBV28 | TRBD1 | - | CASRSGQGTEKLFF | TGTGCCAGCAGATCCGGACAGGGGACGGAAAAACTGTTTTTT
TRBJ1-2 | TRBV18 | TRBD1 | - | CASSPLDRAVNYGYTF | TGTGCCAGCTCACCCCTGGACAGGGCCGTTAACTATGGCTACACCTTC
TRBJ2-5 | TRBV7-9 | - | - | CASSSSSFGETQYF | TGTGCCAGCAGCTCGAGTAGCTTCGGGGAGACCCAGTACTTC
TRBJ1-5 | TRBV4-3 | TRBD1 | - | CASSQERGQSRPQHF | TGCGCCAGCAGCCAAGAGAGGGGGCAGAGCCGGCCCCAGCATTTT
TRBJ2-2 | TRBV11-2 | - | - | CASSLQGPVGGELFF | TGTGCCAGCAGCTTGCAGGGGCCGGTGGGCGGGGAGCTGTTTTTT
TRBJ2-2 | TRBV15 | TRBD1 | - | CATSVRTGNTGELFF | TGTGCCACCAGCGTACGGACAGGGAACACCGGGGAGCTGTTTTTT
TRBJ2-2 | TRBV5-5 | - | - | CASSTGSNTGELFF | TGTGCCAGCAGTACCGGGTCCAACACCGGGGAGCTGTTTTTT
TRBJ1-5 | TRBV5-1 | TRBD1 | - | CASSSQGDQPQHF | TGCGCCAGCAGCTCACAGGGGGATCAGCCCCAGCATTTT
TRBJ1-2 | TRBV9 | - | - | CASSGTLRVGYTF | TGTGCCAGCAGCGGGACCCTCAGGGTTGGCTACACCTTC
TRBJ1-1 | TRBV10-3 | TRBD1 | - | CAISDGQGDLTEAFF | TGTGCCATCAGTGACGGACAGGGCGATCTCACTGAAGCTTTCTTT
TRBJ1-2 | TRBV7-2 | TRBD1 | few | CASSPDREGYTF | TGTGCCAGCAGTCCCGACAGGGAAGGCTACACCTTC
TRBJ2-1 | TRBV11-2 | - | - | CASSSQGSLYNEQFF | TGTGCCAGCAGCTCACAGGGTTCTTTATACAATGAGCAGTTCTTC
TRBJ2-6 | TRBV18 | - | - | CASSPRGNSGANVLTF | TGTGCCAGCTCACCACGAGGAAACTCTGGGGCCAACGTCCTGACTTTC
TRBJ2-7 | TRBV28 | - | - | CASINTDTYEQYF | TGTGCCAGCATCAATACGGACACCTACGAGCAGTACTTC
TRBJ1-2 | TRBV24-1 | - | - | CATSSTGYGYTF | TGTGCCACCAGTTCAACAGGGTATGGCTACACCTTC
TRBJ1-5 | TRBV7-2 | - | - | CASSSGLGDQPQHF | TGTGCCAGCAGCTCGGGACTCGGGGATCAGCCCCAGCATTTT
TRBJ1-2 | TRBV10-3 | - | - | CAISPPRTGVYGYTF | TGTGCCATCAGTCCCCCAAGGACGGGAGTTTATGGCTACACCTTC
TRBJ2-7 | TRBV5-4 | - | - | CASSIGPGDIYEQYF | TGTGCCAGCAGCATTGGTCCAGGGGATATCTACGAGCAGTACTTC
TRBJ2-1 | TRBV11-2 | - | - | CASSLDHSSYNEQFF | TGTGCCAGCAGCCTTGACCACAGCTCCTACAATGAGCAGTTCTTC
TRBJ1-2 | TRBV4-2 | TRBD1 | - | CASSQQTGGGYTF | TGTGCCAGCAGCCAGCAGACAGGGGGAGGCTACACCTTC
TRBJ2-2 | TRBV2 | - | once | CASRDKLRTGELFF | TGTGCCAGCAGGGACAAACTTAGGACCGGGGAGCTGTTTTTT
TRBJ1-1 | TRBV7-9 | - | - | CASSLSRNTEAFF | TGTGCCAGCAGCTTAAGTAGAAACACTGAAGCTTTCTTT
TRBJ2-1 | TRBV5-4 | - | - | CASSLSPQGDYNEQFF | TGTGCCAGCAGCTTGAGCCCACAGGGAGATTACAATGAGCAGTTCTTC
TRBJ2-3 | TRBV27 | TRBD2 | medium-sized | CASSLGLASDTQYF | TGTGCCAGCAGTTTGGGACTAGCGTCAGATACGCAGTATTTT
TRBJ1-2 | TRBV5-6 | TRBD1 | - | CASSLQGTGGAEGYTF | TGTGCCAGCAGCTTGCAGGGGACAGGGGGCGCGGAAGGCTACACCTTC
TRBJ2-1 | TRBV5-4 | TRBD1 | - | CASTLGQVAYNEQFF | TGTGCCAGCACCCTCGGACAGGTGGCCTACAATGAGCAGTTCTTC
TRBJ1-1 | TRBV18 | TRBD1 | - | CASAGQGLLNTEAFF | TGTGCCAGCGCGGGACAGGGGCTCTTGAACACTGAAGCTTTCTTT
TRBJ2-6 | TRBV18 | - | - | CASSPSTATHSGANVLTF | TGTGCCAGCTCACCTTCGACAGCTACTCACTCTGGGGCCAACGTCCTGACTTTC
TRBJ2-7 | TRBV3-1/TRBV3-2 | TRBD1 | - | CASSLDSGTGSYEQYF | TGTGCCAGCAGCCTCGACTCCGGGACAGGGAGCTACGAGCAGTACTTC
TRBJ1-1 | TRBV4-3 | - | - | CASSQEENTEAFF | TGCGCCAGCAGCCAGGAGGAGAACACTGAAGCTTTCTTT
TRBJ2-7 | TRBV4-1 | TRBD2 | - | CASSQDHEGGFTFEQYF | TGCGCCAGCAGCCAAGATCATGAGGGAGGGTTTACGTTTGAGCAGTACTTC
TRBJ1-5 | TRBV19 | TRBD1 | - | CASSAGTGWDQPQHF | TGTGCCAGTAGTGCAGGGACAGGTTGGGACCAGCCCCAGCATTTT
TRBJ2-5 | TRBV3-1/TRBV3-2 | TRBD2 | - | CASSRLAGGGQETQYF | TGTGCCAGCAGCCGGCTAGCGGGAGGAGGGCAAGAGACCCAGTACTTC
TRBJ2-2 | TRBV19 | - | - | CASTHLARPNTGELFF | TGTGCCAGTACCCATCTAGCGCGTCCGAACACCGGGGAGCTGTTTTTT